This is a list of T cell receptor beta chains from one sample in a study of shared clonotypes between healthy human individuals. Using immunoSEQ multiplex PCR, the repertoire was profiled, and TCRdb retains in-frame clones only, with some absent. The sample carries approximately 1,000,000 clones, approximately 75% recorded once. The sequencing sample was made of memory CD4+ T cells from PBMCs. The receptors here all came from a man aged 18 to 35 in good health. Some clones in this sample may be carry-over from other donors' samples. Each CDR3 is given with its conserved first and last residue. The D gene is left open where the match is weak. Expanded clones get a size class; other rows say once, few or many, or leave the size out.

>.|.|TRBJ2-5|TRBV29-1
CSVDRYQETQYF
TGCAGCGTTGACCGCTACCAAGAGACCCAGTACTTC
>TRBD2|.|TRBJ2-5|TRBV6-1
CASSLTSRETQYF
TGTGCCAGCAGCTTGACTAGCAGAGAGACCCAGTACTTC
>TRBD2|.|TRBJ2-1|TRBV6-1
CASRRGLAGDNEQFF
TGTGCCAGCAGGAGGGGACTAGCGGGAGACAATGAGCAGTTCTTC
>TRBD1|.|TRBJ1-3|TRBV9
CASGTGGETGNTIYF
TGTGCCAGCGGGACAGGGGGCGAAACTGGAAACACCATATATTTT
>TRBD2|once|TRBJ2-6|TRBV7-4
CASSPGLAGVSSGANVLTF
TGTGCCAGCAGCCCGGGACTAGCGGGAGTGAGCTCTGGGGCCAACGTCCTGACTTTC
>.|.|TRBJ2-7|TRBV15
CATSPNPPGYNSYEQYF
TGTGCCACCAGTCCTAACCCCCCAGGGTACAACTCCTACGAGCAGTACTTC
>.|once|TRBJ2-3|TRBV10-3
CAISESPTDTQYF
TGTGCCATCAGTGAGTCCCCGACAGATACGCAGTATTTT
>.|.|TRBJ1-1|TRBV7-6
CASSLEPAKLNTEAFF
TGTGCCAGCAGCTTAGAGCCGGCTAAACTAAACACTGAAGCTTTCTTT
>.|.|TRBJ2-6|TRBV4-3
CASSQAGREAGANVLTF
TGCGCCAGCAGCCAAGCTGGCAGGGAGGCTGGGGCCAACGTCCTGACTTTC
>.|few|TRBJ1-1|TRBV5-1
CASSVEQGPEAFF
TGCGCCAGCAGCGTTGAACAGGGTCCTGAAGCTTTCTTT
>TRBD1|.|TRBJ1-1|TRBV11-2
CASGTGGHTEAFF
TGTGCCAGCGGCACAGGGGGGCACACTGAAGCTTTCTTT
>.|.|TRBJ1-6|TRBV5-3
CARRRGAPSPLHF
TGTGCCAGGAGGCGGGGGGCTCCTTCACCCCTCCACTTT
>.|.|TRBJ1-2|TRBV5-4
CASSLGRQMYGYTF
TGTGCCAGCAGCTTGGGGAGGCAGATGTATGGCTACACCTTC
>.|.|TRBJ2-3|TRBV30
CAWSVWETRSRDTQYF
TGTGCCTGGAGTGTCTGGGAGACTAGGTCAAGAGATACGCAGTATTTT
>.|.|TRBJ1-1|TRBV5-8
CASSYRLAGNTEAFF
TGTGCCAGCAGCTACCGGTTGGCAGGAAACACTGAAGCTTTCTTT
>.|few|TRBJ1-5|TRBV30
CASRGLGGYSNQPQHF
TGTGCCTCCCGTGGCCTAGGGGGATATAGCAATCAGCCCCAGCATTTT
>.|.|TRBJ2-7|TRBV5-4
CASSLPTSGSSEQYF
TGTGCCAGCAGCTTGCCCACTAGTGGGAGCTCCGAGCAGTACTTC
>TRBD2|.|TRBJ2-2|TRBV7-3
CASSRSGRVSGELFF
TGTGCCAGCAGCCGAAGCGGGAGAGTGAGCGGGGAGCTGTTTTTT
>TRBD2|.|TRBJ2-3|TRBV15
CATSGGGPAAQYF
TGTGCCACCAGCGGCGGGGGGCCAGCGGCGCAGTATTTT
>.|once|TRBJ2-1|TRBV7-2
CASSSVVGSYNEQFF
TGTGCCAGCAGCTCTGTGGTCGGCTCCTACAATGAGCAGTTCTTC
>TRBD1|once|TRBJ2-1|TRBV5-1
CASTLRQGATYNEQFF
TGCGCCAGCACCCTTAGGCAGGGGGCCACCTACAATGAGCAGTTCTTC
>.|once|TRBJ2-6|TRBV28
CAIGGGAVVGANVLTF
TGTGCCATAGGCGGGGGCGCGGTGGTTGGGGCCAACGTCCTGACTTTC
>TRBD1|.|TRBJ1-4|TRBV28
CASSTNDFRGTNEKLFF
TGTGCCAGCAGTACCAACGACTTCAGGGGGACTAATGAAAAACTGTTTTTT
>.|.|TRBJ1-5|TRBV28
CASSLYTPWNQPQHF
TGTGCCAGCAGTTTGTATACCCCGTGGAATCAGCCCCAGCATTTT
>.|.|TRBJ1-5|TRBV28
CASGMRNQPQHF
TGTGCCAGTGGGATGCGCAATCAGCCCCAGCATTTT
>TRBD1|.|TRBJ2-6|TRBV29-1
CSAKTGAGANVLTF
TGCAGCGCCAAAACAGGGGCTGGGGCCAACGTCCTGACTTTC
>TRBD1|few|TRBJ2-5|TRBV5-1
CASSLEGGRETQYF
TGCGCCAGCAGCTTGGAAGGGGGCAGGGAGACCCAGTACTTC
>TRBD1|.|TRBJ2-5|TRBV27
CASRNRGETQYF
TGTGCCAGCAGGAACAGGGGCGAGACCCAGTACTTC
>.|.|TRBJ2-1|TRBV15
CATSRSGMFDNEQFF
TGTGCCACCAGCAGAAGTGGTATGTTTGACAATGAGCAGTTCTTC
>TRBD1|.|TRBJ2-5|TRBV18
CASSPVTPGQGKETQYF
TGTGCCAGCTCACCAGTAACTCCGGGACAGGGAAAAGAGACCCAGTACTTC
>.|.|TRBJ2-6|TRBV7-3
CASSPKAGQSSGANVLTF
TGTGCCAGCAGCCCTAAAGCGGGACAGAGCTCTGGGGCCAACGTCCTGACTTTC
>TRBD2|few|TRBJ2-7|TRBV5-1
CASSLPSGTYEQYF
TGCGCCAGCAGCCTCCCTAGCGGAACCTACGAGCAGTACTTC
>TRBD1|.|TRBJ2-1|TRBV5-1
CASQTGPGDEQFF
TGCGCCAGCCAGACAGGGCCTGGAGATGAGCAGTTCTTC
>.|few|TRBJ1-1|TRBV2
CASTEIFPRAFF
TGTGCCAGCACTGAGATATTCCCAAGGGCTTTCTTT
>.|.|TRBJ1-2|TRBV28
CASSSGVLTYGYTF
TGTGCCAGCAGTTCAGGGGTGTTGACCTATGGCTACACCTTC
>.|once|TRBJ1-6|TRBV7-9
CASSRTDYNSPLHF
TGTGCCAGCAGCCGGACAGACTATAATTCACCCCTCCACTTT
>.|.|TRBJ2-1|TRBV7-9
CASSLVGRGGLSSYNEQFF
TGTGCCAGCAGCTTAGTAGGCCGAGGGGGGCTCAGCTCCTACAATGAGCAGTTCTTC
>.|.|TRBJ2-1|TRBV14
CASSQDRGGLPAGNEQFF
TGTGCCAGCAGCCAAGATAGGGGTGGACTCCCGGCGGGCAATGAGCAGTTCTTC
>TRBD1|.|TRBJ1-2|TRBV6-1
CASNQDRAGDYGYTF
TGTGCCAGCAACCAGGACAGGGCAGGGGACTATGGCTACACCTTC
>.|.|TRBJ1-3|TRBV9
CASSVALSGNTIYF
TGTGCCAGCAGCGTAGCCCTTTCTGGAAACACCATATATTTT
>TRBD2|.|TRBJ2-2|TRBV11-2
CASSLRTSENTGELFF
TGTGCCAGCAGCTTAAGGACTAGCGAGAACACCGGGGAGCTGTTTTTT
>.|.|TRBJ2-5|TRBV5-1
CASSRGTRKETQYF
TGCGCCAGCAGCCGCGGGACTCGGAAAGAGACCCAGTACTTC
>.|.|TRBJ1-5|TRBV11-2
CASSPGSNQPQHF
TGTGCCAGCAGCCCCGGGAGCAATCAGCCCCAGCATTTT
>TRBD2|.|TRBJ2-2|TRBV18
CASLISGRTAGELFF
TGTGCCAGCTTGATTAGCGGGAGGACCGCTGGGGAGCTGTTTTTT
>.|few|TRBJ2-7|TRBV7-2
CASSFFDRSYEQYF
TGTGCCAGCAGTTTCTTTGACAGATCCTACGAGCAGTACTTC
>.|few|TRBJ1-1|TRBV18
CASSPAIFGGTEAFF
TGTGCCAGCTCACCGGCTATTTTTGGGGGGACTGAAGCTTTCTTT
>.|many|TRBJ2-3|TRBV4-3
CASSQDSSRATQYF
TGCGCCAGCAGCCAAGATAGCAGCCGGGCTACGCAGTATTTT
>.|.|TRBJ1-1|TRBV4-1
CASSQPGERTEAFF
TGCGCCAGCAGCCAACCGGGGGAAAGGACTGAAGCTTTCTTT
>.|once|TRBJ1-1|TRBV30
CAWSANRKGGAFF
TGTGCCTGGAGTGCGAACAGGAAAGGTGGAGCTTTCTTT
>TRBD1|.|TRBJ2-4|TRBV6-1
CASRLIQGDIQYF
TGTGCCAGCAGATTAATACAGGGGGACATTCAGTACTTC
>TRBD1|once|TRBJ2-7|TRBV11-2
CASSLSGTGGYEQYF
TGTGCCAGCAGCTTAAGCGGGACAGGGGGCTACGAGCAGTACTTC
>TRBD2|.|TRBJ2-5|TRBV5-4
CASSLRLAGQETQYF
TGTGCCAGCAGCTTGCGGCTAGCGGGGCAAGAGACCCAGTACTTC
>.|once|TRBJ2-3|TRBV6-5
CASSYTWTEGTQYF
TGTGCCAGCAGTTACACATGGACAGAGGGTACGCAGTATTTT
>.|.|TRBJ2-1|TRBV7-2
CASSLPGNYNEQFF
TGTGCCAGCAGCTTACCGGGAAACTACAATGAGCAGTTCTTC